This entry lists 20 T cell receptor beta chains sequenced from one sample in a study of shared clonotypes between healthy human individuals. Profiled with immunoSEQ multiplex PCR; TCRdb holds only in-frame clones, not every one. The sample lists hundreds of thousands of clones, roughly 70% occurring once. Source material: memory CD4+ T cells sorted from blood. Stated subset: CD45RA-negative fraction. The receptors were gathered from a woman in her 30s in good health.

The chain uses TRBV30 and TRBJ1-5, with TRBD1 as a possible D gene (5 bases). The CDR3 has 14 amino acids. The germline CDR1 and CDR2 sequences are GTSNPN and SVGIG (reference sequence). The germline V and J ends were trimmed by 3 bases and 3 bases, with 12 bases remaining between them. For the CDR3, the DNA is TGTGCCTGGAGCGGAAGGGGACCCAATCAGCCCCAGCATTTT. Its protein product is CAWSGRGPNQPQHF. The complete variable domain, with remaining parts taken from reference TRBV30 and TRBJ1-5, reads SQTIHQWPATLVQPVGSPLSLECTVEGTSNPNLYWYRQAAGRGLQLLFYSVGIGQISSEVPQNLSASRPQDRQFILSSKKLLLSDSGFYLCAWSGRGPNQPQHFGDGTRLSIL.

The chain has TRBV19 and TRBJ2-3; 7 bases match TRBD2. With V trimmed by 10 bases and J by 0 bases, 7 bases remained unmatched. The CDR3 covers 14 residues. CDR1 and CDR2 (germline): LNHDA, SQIVND (reference sequence). CDR3 residues: CATQRGWSTDTQYF. In nucleotides, the CDR3 is TGTGCCACCCAGCGGGGTTGGAGCACAGATACGCAGTATTTT.

V and J are TRBV6-6 and TRBJ1-5; no clear D. CDR3 length equals 13 residues. Germline CDR1 and CDR2: MNHNY and SVGAGI (reference sequence). Trimming took off 4 bases at V and 0 bases at J, with 4 bases between the two ends. The CDR3 is CASSSDSNQPQHF. For the CDR3, the DNA is TGTGCCAGCAGTTCTGATAGCAATCAGCCCCAGCATTTT.

Turning to this clone: In the same sample, other DNA sequences code for this CDR3. The CDR3: CASSLVALVTDTQYF. CDR3 nucleotide sequence: TGTGCCAGCAGCTTAGTAGCCCTAGTAACTGATACGCAGTATTTT. V and J are TRBV7-2 and TRBJ2-3; no firm D call. V gave up 1 base and J gave up 6 bases, with 14 bases separating them. Looked up from germline, CDR1 is SGHTA and CDR2 is FQGNSA. This CDR3 is built from 15 residues.

There are a few counts of this clone. This rearrangement joins TRBV5-1 to TRBJ2-2, with D uncertain. CDR1 and CDR2 from the germline V gene are SGHRS and YFSETQ. The CDR3 is 15 residues long. Trimming took off 5 bases at V and 8 bases at J, with 19 bases between the two ends. The CDR3 DNA follows: TGCGCCAGCAGGGAGAGTACCACCTCGGGTGGGGAGCTGTTTTTT. Translation: CASRESTTSGGELFF.

The chain links TRBV19 to TRBJ2-2; no definite D call. V lost 6 bases and J lost 4, with 18 bases in between. Germline V gives CDR1 LNHDA, CDR2 SQIVND (reference sequence). This CDR3 comprises 16 residues. The CDR3 reads CASSLDGSRRTGELFF. In nucleotides, the CDR3 is TGTGCCAGTAGCCTAGACGGATCCCGGCGCACCGGGGAGCTGTTTTTT.

The chain carries TRBV11-2 and TRBJ2-2; 7 nucleotides agree with TRBD2. CDR1 and CDR2 (germline): SGHAT, FQNNGV. V dropped 7 bases and J dropped 6; count of bases not matched to a gene: 14. The CDR3 spans 16 residues. The CDR3 is CASNPSWTSQAGELFF. CDR3 sequence (DNA): TGTGCCAGCAACCCATCCTGGACTAGTCAGGCCGGGGAGCTGTTTTTT.

V usage is TRBV6-6 and J usage is TRBJ2-5; no clear D. V lost 5 bases, J lost 0 bases, and 10 bases lay in between. The CDR3 runs to 14 residues. Germline lookup yields CDR1 MNHNY and CDR2 SVGAGI (reference sequence). The CDR3 DNA is TGTGCCAGCAGTCGAGGAGCGTACCAAGAGACCCAGTACTTC. Translation gives CASSRGAYQETQYF.

The chain employs TRBV10-3 and TRBJ2-7; a weak D match, TRBD2 (6 bases). The germline V and J ends were trimmed by 2 bases and 5 bases, with 22 bases remaining between them. Germline V CDR1 and CDR2: ENHRY, SYGVKD. CDR3 length: 17 residues. The CDR3 DNA is TGTGCCATCAGTGAGGGAGCCGGGGGAGCGGAACCCGACGAGCAGTACTTC. As protein: CAISEGAGGAEPDEQYF.

The rearrangement uses TRBV5-6 and TRBJ2-1, with 7 nucleotides matching TRBD1. The CDR3 consists of 16 residues. V dropped 0 bases and J dropped 4; count of bases not matched to a gene: 7. CDR1 and CDR2 (germline): SGHDT, YYEEEE. The CDR3 loop is CASSLAWQGEYNEQFF. CDR3 DNA: TGTGCCAGCAGCTTGGCCTGGCAGGGGGAATACAATGAGCAGTTCTTC.

DNA for the CDR3: TGTGCCAGCAGCTTGGGTCGGACAGTGAACACTGAAGCTTTCTTT. Protein: CASSLGRTVNTEAFF. This chain connects TRBV5-6 to TRBJ1-1, with D tentatively TRBD1 (6 bases). Germline values: CDR1 SGHDT, CDR2 YYEEEE. V was trimmed by 0 bases and J by 0 bases, leaving 9 bases between them. CDR3 size: 15 residues.

The chain employs TRBV6-5 and TRBJ1-2; D is uncertain. Germline loops: CDR1 MNHEY, CDR2 SVGAGI. Trimming removed 5 bases at V and 0 bases at J, with 10 bases between. This CDR3 is built from 14 residues. This CDR3 reads CASSQERSNYGYTF. The DNA for the CDR3 is TGTGCCAGCAGTCAGGAGCGTTCTAACTATGGCTACACCTTC.

The CDR3 protein is CSVEMGANEQYF. The CDR3 DNA reads as TGCAGCGTTGAGATGGGGGCCAACGAGCAGTACTTC. The chain employs TRBV29-1 and TRBJ2-7, with a weak D call TRBD1 (6 bases). The V gene's germline CDR1 is SQVTM and CDR2 ANQGSEA. The CDR3 extends over 12 amino acids. V shed 3 bases and J shed 5 bases, with 11 bases lying between them.

The V and J genes are TRBV10-3 and TRBJ1-1; TRBD1 is a possible D gene (5 bases). Germline CDR1 and CDR2: ENHRY and SYGVKD. V was trimmed by 10 bases and J by 0 bases, leaving 15 bases between them. The CDR3 spans 14 residues. CDR3 in amino acids: CATKSRDLNTEAFF. In DNA form, the CDR3 reads TGTGCCACCAAGAGCAGGGATTTGAACACTGAAGCTTTCTTT.

The chain couples TRBV6-5 to TRBJ2-1; D not certain. This CDR3 has 16 residues. V was clipped by 0 bases and J by 4 bases, with 13 bases between them. Per the germline V gene, CDR1 is MNHEY and CDR2 is SVGAGI. DNA for the CDR3: TGTGCCAGCAGTTACTCGGCCTCGTTTAGATACAATGAGCAGTTCTTC. As protein: CASSYSASFRYNEQFF.

The chain is built from TRBV2 and TRBJ2-1; a weak D match, TRBD1 (7 bases). This CDR3 region has 13 residues. Trimming stripped 11 bases from V and 8 bases from J, with 19 bases between. Germline V gene lookup returns CDR1 SNHLY and CDR2 FYNNEI. CDR3 sequence reads: CAGGGEEGDEQFF. The CDR3, as DNA: TGTGCCGGAGGGGGCGAAGAGGGAGATGAGCAGTTCTTC.

The sample holds one count of this clone. The gene calls are TRBV5-6 and TRBJ1-2; D call uncertain. With 4 bases removed from V and 2 bases from J, the gap between germline ends came to 9 bases. This CDR3 is built from 13 residues. Germline assignment: CDR1 SGHDT and CDR2 YYEEEE. This CDR3 is CASSNTVNYGYTF. The CDR3 bases are TGTGCCAGCAGCAATACAGTGAACTATGGCTACACCTTC.

This chain uses TRBV19 with TRBJ2-7; 12 bases match TRBD1. This CDR3 is 16 amino acids long. Germline CDR1 reads LNHDA; CDR2 reads SQIVND (reference sequence). Losses at the gene ends were 1 base for V and 1 base for J; bases not matched to a gene: 2. Here the CDR3 reads CASSIGGQGASYEQYF. DNA of the CDR3: TGTGCCAGTAGTATAGGGGGACAGGGGGCTTCCTACGAGCAGTACTTC. The full variable domain, completed using reference TRBV19 and TRBJ2-7, is DGGITQSPKYLFRKEGQNVTLSCEQNLNHDAMYWYRQDPGQGLRLIYYSQIVNDFQKGDIAEGYSVSREKKESFPLTVTSAQKNPTAFYLCASSIGGQGASYEQYFGPGTRLTVT.

The sample holds one count of this clone. The chain joins TRBV4-1 to TRBJ1-1; maybe TRBD1 (5 bases). The CDR3 length is 19 residues. The ends were cut back, 5 bases at V and 0 bases at J, with 25 bases in the middle. Germline V lookup: CDR1 MGHRA, CDR2 YSYEKL. CDR3 coding DNA: TGCGCCAGCAGCAAAGTCACTCCCGCGTTGGGGCGGATGAACACTGAAGCTTTCTTT. Protein product: CASSKVTPALGRMNTEAFF.

The chain is built from TRBV27 and TRBJ2-2; 8 nucleotides align to TRBD2. The CDR3 length is 16 residues. The J segment lost 2 bases and the V segment lost 3 bases, leaving 5 bases of the junction unmatched. CDR1 MNHEY and CDR2 SMNVEV come from the germline V gene (reference sequence). Written as DNA, the CDR3 is TGTGCCAGCAGTTTCAGCGGGGGTGGTAACACCGGGGAGCTGTTTTTT. Its translation: CASSFSGGGNTGELFF.